The clone carrying this T cell receptor beta chain was picked up many times. Its specificity is unknown. The data originate from a study of T cell repertoires in cytomegalovirus infection. In the study overall: Public TCR beta signatures were indicative of both CMV infection and a matching HLA type.

Study observations and caveats: Adding up the frequency of public TCR beta families identified people who carried CMV plus the relevant HLA.

CDR1 and CDR2 (germline): SNHLY, FYNNEI. This CDR3 is 12 amino acids long. Trimming removed 3 bases from V and 3 bases from J, with 6 bases in between. TCRdb reanalysed the reads using MiXCR and keeps one entry per CDR3 protein. Of 200,000 to 250,000 distinct CDR3 sequences detected, 22% appear once; the ten largest clones hold roughly 18%. Specimen: CD8+ T cells from PBMCs. This sequence originates from a human donor in good health (CMV status not recorded). Some clones in this sample may be carry-over from other donors' samples. The V gene is TRBV2, the J gene TRBJ2-7; D gene uncertain. Written as DNA, the CDR3 is TGTGCCAGCAGTGACAGCTTCTACGAGCAGTACTTC. Translation: CASSDSFYEQYF.